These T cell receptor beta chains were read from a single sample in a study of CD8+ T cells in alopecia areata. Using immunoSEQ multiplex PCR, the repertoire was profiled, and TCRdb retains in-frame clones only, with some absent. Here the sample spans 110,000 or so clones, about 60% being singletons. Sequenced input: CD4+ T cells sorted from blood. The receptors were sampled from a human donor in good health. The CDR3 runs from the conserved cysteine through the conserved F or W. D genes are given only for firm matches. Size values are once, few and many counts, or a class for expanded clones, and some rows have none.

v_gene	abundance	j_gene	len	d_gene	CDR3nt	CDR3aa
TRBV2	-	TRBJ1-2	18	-	TGTGCCAGCAGCCCCGTAGTCGGGGCCGCTAGATCCGCCTATGGCTACACCTTC	CASSPVVGAARSAYGYTF
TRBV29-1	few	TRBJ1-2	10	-	TGCAGCGTTCCGTGGGATGGCTACACCTTC	CSVPWDGYTF
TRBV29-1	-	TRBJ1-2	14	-	TGCAGCGTCGCGGAGGGCGCAGCTAACTATGGCTACACCTTC	CSVAEGAANYGYTF
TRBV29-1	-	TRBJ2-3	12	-	TGCAGCGTTGCTAGGGGCACAGATACGCAGTATTTT	CSVARGTDTQYF
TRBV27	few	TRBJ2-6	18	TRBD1	TGTGCCAGCAGTCCGGCCGGGACAGGGGTCTCTGGGGCCAACGTCCTGACTTTC	CASSPAGTGVSGANVLTF
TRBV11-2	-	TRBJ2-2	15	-	TGTGCCAGCAGCTTAGATGGGCAGGGTACCGGGGAGCTGTTTTTT	CASSLDGQGTGELFF
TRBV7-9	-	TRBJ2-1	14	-	TGTGCCAGCAGGCCCGGGAACTCCTACAATGAGCAGTTCTTC	CASRPGNSYNEQFF
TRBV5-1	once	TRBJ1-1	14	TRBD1	TGCGCCAGCAGCACGGGACAGTTGAACACTGAAGCTTTCTTT	CASSTGQLNTEAFF
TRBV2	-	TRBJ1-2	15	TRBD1	TGTGCCAGTCGAAGGGGGCCGGCCGGGTCTTATGGCTACACCTTC	CASRRGPAGSYGYTF
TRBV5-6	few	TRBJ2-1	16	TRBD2	TGTGCCAGCAGCCAAAATAGCGGGGGGATCTACAATGAGCAGTTCTTC	CASSQNSGGIYNEQFF
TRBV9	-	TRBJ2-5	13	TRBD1	TGTGCCAGCAGCACGGGACAGGGGGGGACCCAGTACTTC	CASSTGQGGTQYF
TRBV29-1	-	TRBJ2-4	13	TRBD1	TGCAGCGTTGAAGGGACAGGGACGAACATTCAGTACTTC	CSVEGTGTNIQYF
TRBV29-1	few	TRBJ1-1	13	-	TGCAGCGTTGAAGAACAGGAGAGGAGTGAAGCTTTCTTT	CSVEEQERSEAFF
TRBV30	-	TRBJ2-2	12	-	TGTGCCTGGAGCGGACCAACCGGGGAGCTGTTTTTT	CAWSGPTGELFF
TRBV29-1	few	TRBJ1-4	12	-	TGCAGCGTCGCCGACACGGCTGAAAAACTGTTTTTT	CSVADTAEKLFF
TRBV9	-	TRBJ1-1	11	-	TGTGCCAGCAGCTTACATGGTGAAGCTTTCTTT	CASSLHGEAFF
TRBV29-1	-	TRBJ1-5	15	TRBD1	TGCAGCGCCCTTACAGGGGGCGTTGGCGGTCAGCCCCAGCATTTT	CSALTGGVGGQPQHF
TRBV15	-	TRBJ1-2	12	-	TGTGCCACCAGCAGAGATCTAACCGCCTGCTCCTTC	CATSRDLTACSF
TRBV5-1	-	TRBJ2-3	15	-	TGCGCCAGCATTCTAACTCCGGGATCCACAGATACGCAGTATTTT	CASILTPGSTDTQYF
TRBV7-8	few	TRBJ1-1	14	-	TGTGCCAGCAGCTCCTCCGCGTTGAACACTGAAGCTTTCTTT	CASSSSALNTEAFF
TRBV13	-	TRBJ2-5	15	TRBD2	TGTGCCAGCAGCGGCCCGACTAGCGGGGTATTCCTACAGTACTTC	CASSGPTSGVFLQYF
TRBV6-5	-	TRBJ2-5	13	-	TGTGCCAGCAGTTATACGGGCCAAGAGACCCAGTACTTC	CASSYTGQETQYF
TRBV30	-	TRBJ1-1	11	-	TGTGCCTGGAGTGTACGATCCGAAGCTTTCTTT	CAWSVRSEAFF
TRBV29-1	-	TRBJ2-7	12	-	TGCAGCGTCAGAAGGAACTCCTACGAGCAGTACTTC	CSVRRNSYEQYF
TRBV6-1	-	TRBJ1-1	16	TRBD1	TGTGCCAGCAGTGAGAGGGACAGCGCGTGGGGCACTGAAGCTTTCTTT	CASSERDSAWGTEAFF
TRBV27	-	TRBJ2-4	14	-	TGTGCCAGCAAACAAACGGGGGCCAAAAACATTCAGTACTTC	CASKQTGAKNIQYF
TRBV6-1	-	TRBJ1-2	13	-	TGTGCCAGCAGTGAAGGAGGGGGGTATGGCTACACCTTC	CASSEGGGYGYTF
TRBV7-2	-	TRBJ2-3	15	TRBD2	TGTGCCAGCAGCTCCAGCGGGGGGGCCAGAGATACGCAGTATTTT	CASSSSGGARDTQYF
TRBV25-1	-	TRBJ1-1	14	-	TGTGCCAGCAGCCCCGGACGGGGTCAGGCTGAAGCTTTCTTT	CASSPGRGQAEAFF
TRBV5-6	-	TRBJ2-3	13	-	TGTGCCAGCAGCTTGAAAGGGACAGATACGCAGTATTTT	CASSLKGTDTQYF
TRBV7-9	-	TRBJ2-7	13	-	TGTGCCAGCAGCTTAGGAGCTGAGCGCCCCGTGTACTTC	CASSLGAERPVYF
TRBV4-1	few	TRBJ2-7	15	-	TGTGCCAGCAGCTTGGGGGCAGCGGGGACCTACGAGCAGTACTTC	CASSLGAAGTYEQYF
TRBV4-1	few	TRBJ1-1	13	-	TGCGCCAGCAGCCAGAACCAGAACACTGAAGCTTTCTTT	CASSQNQNTEAFF
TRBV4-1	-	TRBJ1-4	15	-	TGCGCCAGCAGCCAACCGACGGCGGGGCATGAAAAACTGTTTTTT	CASSQPTAGHEKLFF
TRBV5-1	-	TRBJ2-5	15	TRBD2	TGCGCCAGCAGCTCCGGACTAGCGGGGACAGAGACCCAGTACTTC	CASSSGLAGTETQYF
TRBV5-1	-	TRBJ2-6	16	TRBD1	TGCGCCAGCAGCTCCGGGACAGGGGCCGGGGCCAACGTCCTGACTTTC	CASSSGTGAGANVLTF
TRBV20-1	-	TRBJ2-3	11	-	TGCAGTCTGAAGAATGGGGATACGCAGTATTTT	CSLKNGDTQYF
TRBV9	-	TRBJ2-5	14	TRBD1	TGTGCCAGCAGCACCGGGACAGGGGGAGAGACCCAGTACTTC	CASSTGTGGETQYF
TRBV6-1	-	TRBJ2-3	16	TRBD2	TGTGCCATCAGTGAAGGGACTAGCGGGGTATCGGATACGCAGTATTTT	CAISEGTSGVSDTQYF
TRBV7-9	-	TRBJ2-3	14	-	TGTGCCAGCAGCCTCTCGTCTAGCACAGATACGCAGTATTTT	CASSLSSSTDTQYF
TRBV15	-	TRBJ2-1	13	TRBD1	TGTGCCACCAGCAGAGGGGACAGAAATGAGCAGTTCTTC	CATSRGDRNEQFF
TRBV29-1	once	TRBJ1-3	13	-	TGCAGCGTTCAGAAAGGGGCTGGAAACACCATATATTTT	CSVQKGAGNTIYF
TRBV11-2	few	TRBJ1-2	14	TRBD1	TGTGCCAGCAGCCAAGGACAGGGGAACTATGGCTACACCTTC	CASSQGQGNYGYTF
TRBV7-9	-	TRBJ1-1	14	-	TGTGCCAGCAGCTCCCAGGGGCATGTGACTGAAGCTTTCTTT	CASSSQGHVTEAFF
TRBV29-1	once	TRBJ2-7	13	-	TGCAGCGTTGATGATCCCCTCTCGGACGAGCAGTACTTC	CSVDDPLSDEQYF
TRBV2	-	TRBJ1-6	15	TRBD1	TGTGCCAGCAGCGCCGAGGGACAGGGGAATTCACCCCTCCACTTT	CASSAEGQGNSPLHF
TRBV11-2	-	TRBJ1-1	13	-	TGTGCCAGCAGTCCTGACGGGAACACTGAAGCTTTCTTT	CASSPDGNTEAFF
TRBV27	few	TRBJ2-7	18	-	TGTGCCAGCAGTTTCGGGCAGGGGATAAGTGGTAGGTCCTACGAGCAGTACTTC	CASSFGQGISGRSYEQYF
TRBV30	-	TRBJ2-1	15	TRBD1	TGTGCCTGGAGTGTACGAGGGGGCCCCTACAATGAGCAGTTCTTC	CAWSVRGGPYNEQFF
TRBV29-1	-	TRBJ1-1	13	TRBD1	TGCAGCGTAATCAGGGGGCGGAACACTGAAGCTTTCTTT	CSVIRGRNTEAFF
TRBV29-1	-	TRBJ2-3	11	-	TGCAGCGTCCAGAGCACAGATACGCAGTATTTT	CSVQSTDTQYF
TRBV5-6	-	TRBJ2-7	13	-	TGTGCCAGCAGCTTGCCAGGGGCCCACGAGCAGTACTTC	CASSLPGAHEQYF
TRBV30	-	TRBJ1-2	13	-	TGTGCCTGGAGTGTAGGACCGGGCGGGGGCTACACCTTC	CAWSVGPGGGYTF
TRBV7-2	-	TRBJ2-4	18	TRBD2	TGTGCCAGCAGCTTATCCGGGACTAGCGGGGGGGCGATAAACATTCAGTACTTC	CASSLSGTSGGAINIQYF
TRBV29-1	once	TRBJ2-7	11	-	TGCAGCGTTGGTGAGCTCTACGAGCAGTACTTC	CSVGELYEQYF